These 31 T cell receptor beta chains were sequenced from one sample in a study of vaccination effects on CD4 cells after COVID-19. Antigens for these TCRs are unknown. Before any sequencing was done, the ViraFEST assay used viral peptide pools to expand antigen-specific CD4+ T cells. It was after around 10 days of culture that CD4+ T cells were isolated. Vaccinated participants had no history of SARS-CoV-2 infection and tested negative for nucleocapsid antibodies. TCRdb's table, derived via immunoSEQ multiplex PCR, lists solely in-frame clones and lacks some. The sample has 65,000 to 85,000 clones, 80% seen once. Sequencing was performed on CD4+ T cells from PBMCs cultured with SARS-CoV-2 spike peptides, taken before COVID-19 vaccination. These receptors all come from a human donor who received a COVID-19 vaccine.

The chain couples TRBV12-3 or TRBV12-4 to TRBJ1-1; D might be TRBD1 (5 bases). Trimming shortened V by 8 bases and J by 0 bases, and 10 bases separated the two germline ends. The CDR3 has 13 residues. Here the CDR3 reads CASGRQMNTEAFF. The CDR3 region has the DNA TGTGCCAGCGGTCGACAGATGAACACTGAAGCTTTCTTT.

The chain carries TRBV2 and TRBJ2-5; D remains unclear. Germline V gene sequence: CDR1 SNHLY, CDR2 FYNNEI. This CDR3 has 14 residues. V was shortened by 3 bases and J by 0 bases, with 8 bases between the two germline ends. The CDR3 region is CASSENPYQETQYF. The CDR3 DNA reads as TGTGCCAGCAGTGAGAATCCGTACCAAGAGACCCAGTACTTC.

The rearrangement joins TRBV5-1 to TRBJ2-3; 12 bases agree with TRBD2. V lost 4 bases to trimming and J lost 3 bases; unmatched junction nucleotides: 3. The CDR3 contains 15 residues. CDR1 SGHRS and CDR2 YFSETQ come from the germline V gene. The DNA of the CDR3 is TGCGCCAGCAGCACCGGACTAGCGGGGACAGATACGCAGTATTTT. Residues: CASSTGLAGTDTQYF. Looking up the rest from reference TRBV5-1 and TRBJ2-3 gives the full variable domain: KAGVTQTPRYLIKTRGQQVTLSCSPISGHRSVSWYQQTPGQGLQFLFEYFSETQRNKGNFPGRFSGRQFSNSRSEMNVSTLELGDSALYLCASSTGLAGTDTQYFGPGTRLTVL.

This clone was observed once. The genes are TRBV7-9 and TRBJ2-3; 10 nucleotides line up with TRBD2. Per germline, CDR1 SEHNR and CDR2 FQNEAQ (reference sequence). The CDR3 length is 17 residues. The trim removed 6 bases at V and 0 bases at J, leaving 9 bases unmatched. The CDR3 is CASRYSGGPISTDTQYF. In DNA form, the CDR3 reads TGTGCCAGCAGGTATAGCGGGGGGCCGATCAGCACAGATACGCAGTATTTT.

The chain has TRBV24-1 and TRBJ2-3; a weak D match, TRBD2 (6 bases). V was clipped by 3 bases and J by 0 bases, with 6 bases between them. The V gene's germline CDR1 is KGHDR and CDR2 SFDVKD. The CDR3 runs 14 residues. Written as DNA, the CDR3 is TGTGCCACCAGTGATGCGGGAAGCACAGATACGCAGTATTTT. Amino acid sequence: CATSDAGSTDTQYF.

V usage is TRBV18 and J usage is TRBJ2-1; 9 bases agree with TRBD1. CDR1 is KGHSH and CDR2 is LQKENI in the germline V gene. V was pared by 4 bases and J by 6 bases, with 7 bases of the junction left unmatched. The CDR3 sequence is 15 residues long. The DNA of the CDR3 is TGTGCCAGCTCACTTCCGGGACAGGGAGGCAATGAGCAGTTCTTC. Its protein is CASSLPGQGGNEQFF.

The V gene is TRBV7-8, the J gene TRBJ2-3, with TRBD2 as a possible D gene (5 bases). The germline V gene encodes CDR1 SGHVS and CDR2 FQNEAQ. The CDR3 runs to 15 residues. The V and J ends lost 4 bases and 7 bases respectively, with 18 bases between them. The CDR3, as DNA: TGTGCCAGCAGCTCCGGGCCCGGGATGGTGAATACGCAGTATTTT. Translation: CASSSGPGMVNTQYF.

V gene TRBV5-1 combines with J gene TRBJ2-1; 9 bases align to TRBD2. The V gene's germline CDR1 is SGHRS and CDR2 YFSETQ. The V gene end was trimmed by 0 bases and the J gene end by 5 bases; junction bases not matched to a gene: 0. This CDR3 has 14 amino acids. The CDR3 reads CASSLGLADNEQFF. The CDR3 nucleotides are TGCGCCAGCAGCTTGGGACTAGCGGACAATGAGCAGTTCTTC.

The chain joins TRBV12-3 or TRBV12-4 to TRBJ1-6, with no clear D. V lost 4 bases and J 7 bases, leaving 8 bases between the germline ends. This CDR3 spans 13 amino acids. The DNA for the CDR3 is TGTGCCAGCAGTTATCCGGGAAATTCACCCCTCCACTTT. Amino acid sequence: CASSYPGNSPLHF.

This chain connects TRBV2 to TRBJ1-5; D unclear. The ends were cut back, 4 bases at V and 7 bases at J, with 11 bases in the middle. Germline V lookup: CDR1 SNHLY, CDR2 FYNNEI. This CDR3 has 13 residues. The DNA for the CDR3 is TGTGCCAGCAGTGGAACGTGGGCACAGCCCCAGCATTTT. Translating it yields CASSGTWAQPQHF.

The chain joins TRBV2 to TRBJ1-5; D is ambiguous. The CDR3 runs to 13 residues. Trimming cost V 7 bases and J 5 bases, with 12 bases left between them. The germline V gene has CDR1 SNHLY and CDR2 FYNNEI. The CDR3 reads CASNGAEYQPQHF. CDR3 sequence (DNA): TGTGCCAGCAATGGAGCCGAATATCAGCCCCAGCATTTT.

The chain uses TRBV28 and TRBJ2-7; D gene ambiguous. CDR1 and CDR2 from the germline V gene are MDHEN and SYDVKM. V shed 6 bases and J shed 0 bases, with 9 bases lying between them. This CDR3 comprises 13 residues. The DNA of the CDR3 is TGTGCCAGCAGCTCTCTAAGCTCCTACGAGCAGTACGTC. Translating it yields CASSSLSSYEQYV.

V and J are TRBV5-1 and TRBJ2-5; D remains unclear. This CDR3 region has 12 residues. Trimming took 4 bases from V and 1 from J, leaving 5 bases between them. Per germline, CDR1 SGHRS and CDR2 YFSETQ. CDR3 bases: TGCGCCAGCAGCGCCAGCCAAGAGACCCAGTACTTC. It is translated as CASSASQETQYF.

The rearrangement links TRBV27 to TRBJ1-5, with unresolved D. Per the germline V gene, CDR1 is MNHEY and CDR2 is SMNVEV (reference sequence). CDR3 size: 12 residues. V lost 3 bases to trimming and J lost 4 bases, with 4 bases between them. CDR3 in DNA: TGTGCCAGCAGTTTTGGGAATCAGCCCCAGCATTTT. Translated: CASSFGNQPQHF.

This sequence joins TRBV19 and TRBJ1-1; a possible D gene is TRBD1 (5 bases). Trimming took 2 bases from V and 1 from J, leaving 14 bases between them. Germline V gene data show CDR1 as LNHDA and CDR2 as SQIVND (reference sequence). The CDR3 totals 16 residues. The CDR3 loop is CASSIRGGQRNTEAFF. As DNA, the CDR3 is TGTGCCAGTAGTATAAGGGGCGGACAACGGAACACTGAAGCTTTCTTT.

V gene TRBV18 combines with J gene TRBJ2-7, with D perhaps TRBD2 (6 bases). Germline CDR1 is KGHSH and CDR2 is LQKENI. This CDR3 region has 13 residues. Trimming pared 6 bases from V and 3 bases from J, leaving 12 bases between. DNA of the CDR3: TGTGCCAGCTCTCCCGGGCGGGGCTACGAGCAGTACGTC. This codes for CASSPGRGYEQYV.

The genes are TRBV27 and TRBJ2-5, with 9 bases that match TRBD2. With V trimmed by 2 bases and J by 2 bases, 3 bases remained unmatched. Germline CDR1 is MNHEY and CDR2 is SMNVEV (reference sequence). The CDR3 is made up of 15 amino acids. The CDR3 loop is CASSLRRGGQETQYF. The CDR3 nucleotides are TGTGCCAGCAGTTTACGGCGGGGGGGACAAGAGACCCAGTACTTC.

This clone occurred once. V usage is TRBV5-6 and J usage is TRBJ2-3; no clear D gene. Germline-derived CDR1 and CDR2 are SGHDT and YYEEEE. The V gene lost 3 bases and the J gene lost 1 base, with 9 bases spanning the gap. This CDR3 region has 14 residues. The CDR3 bases are TGTGCCAGCAGCTCCGGCAGCGGCACAGATACGCAGTATTTT. Translation gives CASSSGSGTDTQYF.

The chain uses TRBV27 and TRBJ2-1; 11 bases align to TRBD1. The CDR3 is 14 amino acids. Germline assignment: CDR1 MNHEY and CDR2 SMNVEV (reference sequence). J was trimmed by 3 bases and V by 6 bases; bases with no gene match: 1. The DNA for the CDR3 is TGTGCCAGCAGGGACAGGGGGCTCTACAATGAGCAGTTCTTC. Protein product: CASRDRGLYNEQFF.

V gene TRBV6-6 combines with J gene TRBJ2-6; perhaps TRBD1 as D (5 bases). V was clipped by 5 bases and J by 0 bases, with 14 bases between them. The CDR3 is made up of 17 amino acids. In germline, CDR1 is MNHNY, CDR2 SVGAGI (reference sequence). CDR3 in DNA: TGTGCCAGCAGTCTACAGGTAACCAGCTCTGGGGCCAACGTCCTGACTTTC. This sequence encodes CASSLQVTSSGANVLTF.

The chain has TRBV18 and TRBJ1-1, with 7 bases matching TRBD1. CDR3 length: 14 residues. The V gene end was trimmed by 6 bases and the J gene end by 1 base; junction bases not matched to a gene: 5. Looked up from germline, CDR1 is KGHSH and CDR2 is LQKENI. This chain's CDR3 is CASSLDRANTEAFF. DNA for the CDR3: TGTGCCAGCTCCCTTGACAGGGCGAACACTGAAGCTTTCTTT.

This clone was counted between two and nine times. CDR3 sequence (DNA): TGTGCCATCCGACGGTTGGAGAATAATTCACCCCTCCACTTT. This codes for CAIRRLENNSPLHF. The V gene is TRBV6-6, the J gene TRBJ1-6; D not resolved. The V and J ends lost 10 bases and 5 bases respectively, with 15 bases between them. The CDR3 is 14 amino acids. Germline V gene sequence: CDR1 MNHNY, CDR2 SVGAGI (reference sequence).

The chain joins TRBV19 to TRBJ1-5, with D possibly being TRBD1 (5 bases). The V gene lost 7 bases and the J gene lost 1 base, with 11 bases spanning the gap. CDR1 is LNHDA and CDR2 is SQIVND in the germline V gene (reference sequence). The CDR3 covers 14 residues. This CDR3 is CASTGGRSNQPQHF. CDR3 sequence (DNA): TGTGCCAGTACTGGGGGAAGGAGCAATCAGCCCCAGCATTTT.

There are a few counts of this clone. This rearrangement joins TRBV6-4 to TRBJ1-6; D gene uncertain. The CDR3 totals 15 residues. V was clipped by 3 bases and J by 6 bases, with 12 bases between them. CDR1 is MRHNA and CDR2 is SNTAGT in the germline V gene. CDR3 region: CASSEGDPLNSPLHF. In DNA form, the CDR3 reads TGTGCCAGCAGTGAGGGTGATCCGCTTAATTCACCCCTCCACTTT.

The chain employs TRBV4-1 and TRBJ1-2; D is unclear. Trimming removed 0 bases at V and 4 bases at J, with 12 bases between. This CDR3 comprises 15 residues. The V gene's germline CDR1 is MGHRA and CDR2 YSYEKL. The CDR3 nucleotides are TGCGCCAGCAGCCAAGATTTTATCGGGGTCTATGGCTACACCTTC. Amino acid sequence: CASSQDFIGVYGYTF.

The genes are TRBV5-6 and TRBJ1-3; weak D call: TRBD1 (6 bases). The CDR3 spans 16 residues. The V gene lost 2 bases and the J gene lost 3 bases, with 15 bases spanning the gap. Germline loops: CDR1 SGHDT, CDR2 YYEEEE. The CDR3 DNA follows: TGTGCCAGCAGCTTAGCAGGGGCCGTAGTTGGAAACACCATATATTTT. Its translation: CASSLAGAVVGNTIYF.

The chain carries TRBV5-1 and TRBJ2-5; D is unresolved. CDR3 length: 13 residues. In germline, CDR1 is SGHRS, CDR2 YFSETQ. V was clipped by 3 bases and J by 7 bases, with 13 bases between them. The CDR3 sequence is CASSSSLSGTQYF. The CDR3 nucleotides are TGCGCCAGCAGCTCGTCCCTCTCCGGGACCCAGTACTTC.

V is TRBV28 and J is TRBJ2-1; 7 bases align to TRBD1. CDR1 and CDR2 from the germline V gene are MDHEN and SYDVKM. Trimming removed 6 bases from V and 4 bases from J; junction bases left unmatched: 9. The CDR3 contains 15 residues. CDR3 loop: CASRKGALIYNEQFF. CDR3 nucleotide sequence: TGTGCCAGCAGAAAGGGGGCTCTGATATACAATGAGCAGTTCTTC.

The genes are TRBV27 and TRBJ1-1; TRBD1 is a possible D gene (5 bases). Germline CDR1 and CDR2: MNHEY and SMNVEV (reference sequence). The CDR3 is 14 amino acids. With 7 bases removed from V and 5 bases from J, the gap between germline ends came to 17 bases. This CDR3 reads CASNSQGKGTEAFF. CDR3 DNA: TGTGCCAGCAACTCCCAGGGAAAGGGGACTGAAGCTTTCTTT.

The V call is TRBV18, the J call TRBJ1-1, with a weak D call TRBD1 (6 bases). The CDR3 runs 13 residues. Germline V gene data show CDR1 as KGHSH and CDR2 as LQKENI. V was clipped by 2 bases and J by 5 bases, with 9 bases between them. The CDR3, as DNA: TGTGCCAGCTCACCAGGACAGATAACTGAAGCTTTCTTT. Translating it yields CASSPGQITEAFF.

The chain couples TRBV7-2 to TRBJ1-1; D gene unclear. The V end was cut by 7 bases, the J end by 1 base, with 7 bases between. In germline, CDR1 is SGHTA, CDR2 FQGNSA. This CDR3 has 12 residues. This CDR3 reads CASTRRNTEAFF. In DNA form, the CDR3 reads TGTGCCAGCACAAGGAGGAACACTGAAGCTTTCTTT.